The T cell receptor (beta chain) described here comes from a study of blood T cell repertoires in COVID-19. Study-level background: T cells, B-cell-depleted T cells, or PBMCs supplied cDNA or gDNA.

This clone was seen just once. Clones were sequenced by immunoSEQ multiplex PCR, and TCRdb holds only the in-frame ones, with some missing. This sample carries 200,000 or so clones, roughly 80% of them seen once, and the ten largest clones take more than 10%. Germline V gene data show CDR1 as LNHDA and CDR2 as SQIVND (reference sequence). Trimming at V came to 4 bases and at J to 4 bases, leaving 7 bases not matched to a gene. The CDR3 loop spans 17 amino acids. The gene calls are TRBV19 and TRBJ1-6; TRBD1 aligns across 10 bases. The sample taken for sequencing was peripheral blood. This receptor was taken from a woman aged 80 or older with COVID-19, enrolled during active disease. The CDR3 is CASSTATGGDYNSPLHF. The CDR3 DNA is TGTGCCAGTAGTACCGCGACAGGGGGCGATTATAATTCACCCCTCCACTTT.